This entry lists 24 T cell receptor beta chains sequenced from one sample in a study of CD8+ T cells in alopecia areata. Extraction of RNA preceded its reverse transcription into cDNA, which served as the sequencing template. Data came from immunoSEQ multiplex PCR; TCRdb stores just in-frame clones and leaves some out. The sample lists over 120,000 clones, 51% seen once, with roughly 0.92% in the top ten. The sequencing used CD4+ T cells sorted from blood, collected at week 0. All receptors derive from a human donor with alopecia areata.

This clone came up a few times. One junction end disagrees with the germline gene, perhaps due to a read error. This chain connects TRBV7-7 to TRBJ1-5; TRBD1 might be the D (6 bases). The CDR3 loop spans 17 amino acids. Per the germline V gene, CDR1 is SSHAT and CDR2 is FNYEAQ (reference sequence). The DNA for the CDR3 is TGTGCTAGCAGCTTAAGGGGATGGGGGGGCCACAATCAGCCCCAGCATTTT. Translated: CASSLRGWGGHNQPQHF.

The chain carries TRBV11-2 and TRBJ2-7; 8 bases line up with TRBD2. After removal of 0 bases from V and 3 bases from J, the junction contained 1 base not matched to a gene. The CDR3 spans 14 residues. Germline CDR1 reads SGHAT; CDR2 reads FQNNGV. The CDR3 nucleotides are TGTGCCAGCAGCTTAGAGCGGGGGGTCTACGAGCAGTACTTC. It is translated as CASSLERGVYEQYF.

This chain uses TRBV7-2 with TRBJ1-5; TRBD1 is a possible D gene (6 bases). The CDR3 has 15 residues. V dropped 5 bases and J dropped 3 bases, with 14 bases sitting between them. The V gene's germline CDR1 is SGHTA and CDR2 FQGNSA. CDR3 region: CASSRGGGYNQPQHF. In nucleotides, the CDR3 is TGTGCCAGCAGCCGGGGAGGGGGATACAATCAGCCCCAGCATTTT.

The chain employs TRBV4-3 and TRBJ2-4, with 9 bases identical to TRBD1. V shed 1 base and J 8 bases; nucleotides not matched to a gene: 3. From germline, CDR1 is LGHNA and CDR2 YSLEER. The CDR3 runs to 14 residues. CDR3 region: CASSQAWTGDIQYF. Here the CDR3 DNA reads TGCGCCAGCAGCCAAGCCTGGACAGGGGACATTCAGTACTTC.

In this sample, this clone turned up a few times. The CDR3 coding sequence is TGTGCCAGCAGCCACAGGGTTACCGGGGAGCTGTTTTTT. This gives the protein CASSHRVTGELFF. J is TRBJ2-2 and V is TRBV14; the D gene is possibly TRBD1 (5 bases). The CDR3 is 13 amino acids. CDR1 is SGHDN, CDR2 FVKESK, per germline. V shed 3 bases and J shed 5 bases, with 7 bases lying between them.

V usage is TRBV2 and J usage is TRBJ2-7; D gene unclear. Per germline, CDR1 SNHLY and CDR2 FYNNEI. There are 12 residues in the CDR3. Trimming cost V 2 bases and J 4 bases, with 6 bases left between them. The CDR3 here is CASSERSYEQYF. CDR3 coding DNA: TGTGCCAGCAGTGAAAGATCTTACGAGCAGTACTTC.

The chain combines TRBV7-2 with TRBJ2-5; D is uncertain. Germline V CDR1 and CDR2: SGHTA, FQGNSA. Trimming took 2 bases from V and 3 from J, leaving 7 bases between them. This CDR3 has 13 residues. The CDR3 sequence is CASSLRHKETQYF. The CDR3 nucleotides read TGTGCCAGCAGCTTACGACACAAAGAGACCCAGTACTTC.

This sequence joins TRBV18 and TRBJ2-1; tentatively, D is TRBD2 (6 bases). Germline CDR1 is KGHSH and CDR2 is LQKENI. This CDR3 spans 16 amino acids. Trimming removed 5 bases from V and 0 bases from J, with 14 bases in between. The CDR3 DNA is TGTGCCAGCTCAGCGGGACCCACGAGCTCCTACAATGAGCAGTTCTTC. Translation gives CASSAGPTSSYNEQFF.

A remark on this clone: Germline and junction disagree at one end, which may indicate a read error. V is TRBV6-6 and J is TRBJ1-2, with D tentatively TRBD1 (5 bases). Germline CDR1 reads MNHNY; CDR2 reads SVGAGI (reference sequence). This CDR3 contains 14 residues. Here the CDR3 reads CASSYGTTNYGYTF. The CDR3 region has the DNA TGCGCCAGCAGTTACGGGACGACTAACTATGGCTACACCTTC.

The V gene is TRBV13, the J gene TRBJ2-5, with a weak D call TRBD2 (5 bases). Germline V CDR1 and CDR2: PRHDT, FYEKMQ (reference sequence). CDR3 length: 13 amino acids. With 3 bases removed from V and 2 bases from J, the gap between germline ends came to 7 bases. CDR3 sequence reads: CASSLGDQETQYF. Here the CDR3 DNA reads TGTGCCAGCAGCTTGGGAGATCAAGAGACCCAGTACTTC.

The chain employs TRBV2 and TRBJ2-5; D is unresolved. V lost 0 bases to trimming and J lost 9 bases, with 8 bases between them. The germline V gene encodes CDR1 SNHLY and CDR2 FYNNEI. This CDR3 has 12 residues. The CDR3 loop reads CASSEALQAQYF. The CDR3 coding sequence is TGTGCCAGCAGTGAAGCGCTTCAGGCCCAGTACTTC.

This sequence joins TRBV2 and TRBJ2-2, with a tentative D call TRBD2 (5 bases). V lost 0 bases and J lost 17, with 16 bases in between. CDR1 and CDR2 from the germline V gene are SNHLY and FYNNEI. The CDR3 runs 13 residues. In nucleotides, the CDR3 is TGTGCCAGCAGTGAAGCGCGAGGGTCCACCTCCTTTTTT. Translated, it gives CASSEARGSTSFF. Based on the CDR3 plus reference TRBV2 and TRBJ2-2, the full variable domain is EPEVTQTPSHQVTQMGQEVILRCVPISNHLYFYWYRQILGQKVEFLVSFYNNEISEKSEIFDDQFSVERPDGSNFTLKIRSTKLEDSAMYFCASSEARGSTSFFGEGSRLTVL.

The rearrangement joins TRBV18 to TRBJ1-1; D might be TRBD1 (5 bases). With 4 bases removed from V and 0 bases from J, the gap between germline ends came to 6 bases. The CDR3 length is 13 residues. Germline CDR1 and CDR2: KGHSH and LQKENI. The DNA for the CDR3 is TGTGCCAGCTCACAGGGGATGAACACTGAAGCTTTCTTT. This sequence encodes CASSQGMNTEAFF.

The genes are TRBV5-1 and TRBJ2-5; 11 bases match TRBD1. This CDR3 spans 15 amino acids. V dropped 4 bases and J dropped 6; count of bases not matched to a gene: 8. Per the germline V gene, CDR1 is SGHRS and CDR2 is YFSETQ. CDR3 DNA sequence: TGCGCCAGCAGCCTCGGGACAGGGGGAGGTCAGACCCAGTACTTC. As protein: CASSLGTGGGQTQYF.

This sequence joins TRBV6-5 and TRBJ1-2, with D tentatively TRBD1 (6 bases). The ends were cut back, 3 bases at V and 4 bases at J, with 18 bases in the middle. Germline V gene lookup returns CDR1 MNHEY and CDR2 SVGAGI. CDR3 size: 16 residues. The chain's CDR3 is CASSYGQPGAGYGYTF. CDR3 coding DNA: TGTGCCAGCAGTTATGGACAGCCAGGAGCGGGCTATGGCTACACCTTC.

This chain uses TRBV29-1 with TRBJ2-7; possibly TRBD2 for D (7 bases). CDR1 and CDR2 (germline): SQVTM, ANQGSEA. V lost 4 bases and J 2 bases, leaving 9 bases between the germline ends. The CDR3 covers 12 residues. CDR3 sequence (DNA): TGCAGCGTTGGAGGGGGGGCCTACGAGCAGTACTTC. It translates to CSVGGGAYEQYF.

Worth noting for this clone: Other DNA sequences of this sample code for an identical CDR3. The gene calls are TRBV28 and TRBJ2-5; D is unclear. Germline V lookup: CDR1 MDHEN, CDR2 SYDVKM. The CDR3 covers 11 residues. V lost 2 bases, J lost 3 bases, and 1 base lay in between. The CDR3 nucleotides are TGTGCCAGCAGTTTAGAAGAGACCCAGTACTTC. This codes for CASSLEETQYF.

There are a few counts of this clone. This rearrangement joins TRBV7-9 to TRBJ2-2; either TRBD1 or TRBD2 may supply D (5 bases each). This CDR3 is 14 amino acids long. Germline CDR1 SEHNR, CDR2 FQNEAQ (reference sequence). V dropped 4 bases and J dropped 15 bases, with 21 bases sitting between them. This CDR3 reads CASSSSVGTLAMFF. DNA of the CDR3: TGTGCCAGCAGCTCCTCGGTCGGGACCCTCGCGATGTTTTTT. Filled out from reference TRBV7-9 and TRBJ2-2, the complete variable domain reads DTGVSQNPRHKITKRGQNVTFRCDPISEHNRLYWYRQTLGQGPEFLTYFQNEAQLEKSRLLSDRFSAERPKGSFSTLEIQRTEQGDSAMYLCASSSSVGTLAMFFGEGSRLTVL.

This chain connects TRBV2 to TRBJ1-1, with TRBD1 as a possible D gene (6 bases). This CDR3 is 14 amino acids long. CDR1 and CDR2 from the germline V gene are SNHLY and FYNNEI. Trimming took 5 bases from V and 6 from J, leaving 16 bases between them. The CDR3 nucleotides read TGTGCCAGCAGTCGAACAGGGATCAACGCTGAAGCTTTCTTT. The encoded protein is CASSRTGINAEAFF.

As concerns this clone: Distinct nucleotide sequences in the sample also encode this CDR3. This sequence joins TRBV30 and TRBJ1-5; D remains unclear. Trimming left V 1 base short and J 7 bases short, with 8 bases between. Germline loops: CDR1 GTSNPN, CDR2 SVGIG (reference sequence). The CDR3 is made up of 12 amino acids. The CDR3: CAWSDREQPQHF. The DNA for the CDR3 is TGTGCCTGGAGTGATAGGGAGCAGCCCCAGCATTTT.

The chain uses TRBV6-5 and TRBJ1-5; D is uncertain. The CDR3 is made up of 12 amino acids. Between the trimmed V and J ends, which lost 8 bases and 2 bases, there was a span of 7 bases. Germline CDR1 is MNHEY and CDR2 is SVGAGI. The CDR3 sequence is CASRAGNQPQHF. DNA of the CDR3: TGTGCCAGCCGGGCGGGCAATCAGCCCCAGCATTTT.

V is TRBV19 and J is TRBJ1-5; perhaps TRBD1 as D (5 bases). Germline V gene sequence: CDR1 LNHDA, CDR2 SQIVND (reference sequence). V was clipped by 3 bases and J by 2 bases, with 14 bases between them. The CDR3 extends over 16 amino acids. The CDR3 protein is CASSISLGRGNQPQHF. The CDR3 DNA reads as TGTGCCAGTAGTATTTCTCTGGGACGGGGCAATCAGCCCCAGCATTTT.

This rearrangement joins TRBV29-1 to TRBJ1-1; 8 nucleotides line up with TRBD1. Germline V gene sequence: CDR1 SQVTM, CDR2 ANQGSEA. This CDR3 has 13 residues. V dropped 8 bases and J dropped 5; count of bases not matched to a gene: 10. CDR3 DNA: TGCAGCTCCGCAGGGGGCGCAGGAACTGAAGCTTTCTTT. It translates to CSSAGGAGTEAFF.

A few counts support this clone. This sequence joins TRBV7-2 and TRBJ2-7; 10 bases line up with TRBD1. The V and J ends lost 1 base and 4 bases, in that order; junction bases with no gene match: 4. Germline assignment: CDR1 SGHTA and CDR2 FQGNSA. The CDR3 has 15 amino acids. The CDR3 spells CASSLERQGAYEQYF. As DNA, the CDR3 is TGTGCCAGCAGCTTAGAAAGACAGGGGGCTTACGAGCAGTACTTC.